The 12 T cell receptor beta chains listed next were all sequenced from one sample in a study of CD4 T cells in relation to SARS-CoV-2 and coronaviruses. The table came from immunoSEQ multiplex PCR; TCRdb's copy has only in-frame clones and leaves some out. Here the sample spans about 37,000 clones, 85% to 90% being singletons. The sequencing sample was made of memory CD4+ T cells from PBMCs. The receptors shown here come from an adult with COVID-19.

CDR3 in DNA: TGTGCCAGCAGTTTAGTACAGGAAGCTTTCTTT. Translation gives CASSLVQEAFF. V and J are TRBV12-3 or TRBV12-4 and TRBJ1-1; D is unresolved. The V gene lost 1 base and the J gene lost 8 bases, with 5 bases spanning the gap. The length of the CDR3 is 11 residues.

This sequence joins TRBV3-1 (or the pseudogene TRBV3-2) and TRBJ1-4; TRBD1 might be the D (5 bases). CDR1 is LGHDT, CDR2 YNNKEL, per germline (reference sequence). Trimming stripped 6 bases from V and 5 bases from J, with 13 bases between. This CDR3 region has 14 residues. CDR3 in DNA: TGTGCCAGCAGTAAGAGGGAGGGGAATGAAAAACTGTTTTTT. This codes for CASSKREGNEKLFF.

The chain carries TRBV3-1 (or the pseudogene TRBV3-2) and TRBJ2-7, with no clear D. Looked up from germline, CDR1 is LGHDT and CDR2 is YNNKEL (reference sequence). V lost 1 base, J lost 3 bases, and 4 bases lay in between. This CDR3 contains 12 residues. CDR3 DNA sequence: TGTGCCAGCAGCCAAGGGAGCTACGAGCAGTACTTC. Translating it yields CASSQGSYEQYF.

The chain uses TRBV7-3 and TRBJ2-1; a possible D gene is TRBD2 (5 bases). CDR3 length equals 15 residues. Trimming shortened V by 2 bases and J by 7 bases, and 15 bases separated the two germline ends. Germline lookup yields CDR1 SGHTA and CDR2 FQGTGA. The DNA for the CDR3 is TGTGCCAGCAGCTTAGGGAGTCTTTCGGGGAATGAGCAGTTCTTC. As protein: CASSLGSLSGNEQFF.

This rearrangement joins TRBV10-3 to TRBJ1-2; 8 nucleotides line up with TRBD1. Unmatched junction bases numbered 4, after V lost 3 bases and J lost 7 bases. CDR3 length: 13 amino acids. Germline V CDR1 and CDR2: ENHRY, SYGVKD. CDR3 sequence reads: CAISDRGPVGYTF. CDR3 in DNA: TGTGCCATCAGTGACAGGGGGCCGGTTGGCTACACCTTC.

The V call is TRBV9, the J call TRBJ2-3; TRBD2 is a possible D gene (6 bases). Trimming took 4 bases from V and 0 from J, leaving 15 bases between them. From germline, CDR1 is SGDLS and CDR2 YYNGEE. CDR3 length: 16 amino acids. CDR3 residues: CASSLSQGTSTDTQYF. CDR3 nucleotides: TGTGCCAGCAGCCTCAGCCAAGGGACTAGCACAGATACGCAGTATTTT.

The V gene is TRBV7-2, the J gene TRBJ2-3; 8 bases agree with TRBD2. The CDR3 sequence is 14 residues long. Germline CDR1 is SGHTA and CDR2 is FQGNSA. V lost 5 bases and J lost 2; bases outside the gene matches: 3. The DNA for the CDR3 is TGTGCCAGCAGCCCGGGGGGGTACACAGATACGCAGTATTTT. Protein product: CASSPGGYTDTQYF. Full variable domain (missing parts from reference TRBV7-2 and TRBJ2-3): GAGVSQSPSNKVTEKGKDVELRCDPISGHTALYWYRQSLGQGLEFLIYFQGNSAPDKSGLPSDRFSAERTGGSVSTLTIQRTQQEDSAVYLCASSPGGYTDTQYFGPGTRLTVL.

The V call is TRBV10-3, the J call TRBJ1-6; TRBD1 aligns across 9 bases. Germline loops: CDR1 ENHRY, CDR2 SYGVKD. The CDR3 runs to 14 residues. Trimming at V came to 6 bases and at J to 6 bases, leaving 3 bases not matched to a gene. CDR3 residues: CAISGTGPNSPLHF. The CDR3 nucleotides are TGTGCCATCAGCGGGACAGGGCCTAATTCACCCCTCCACTTT.

The genes are TRBV13 and TRBJ2-2, with 9 positions matching TRBD2. The trim removed 4 bases at V and 3 bases at J, leaving 6 bases unmatched. The CDR3 is made up of 16 amino acids. Germline V gives CDR1 PRHDT, CDR2 FYEKMQ (reference sequence). Here the CDR3 reads CASSSAGGGDTGELFF. CDR3 nucleotides: TGTGCCAGCAGCTCAGCGGGGGGCGGGGACACCGGGGAGCTGTTTTTT.

The chain employs TRBV21-1 and TRBJ2-7; the table's D call TRBD1 went unverified against the DNA. TRBV21-1 is tagged as a pseudogene. CDR3 size: 15 residues. The DNA of the CDR3 is TGTGCCAGCAGCAACGAGTTTCCAGGCTCCTACGAGCAGTACTTC. The encoded protein is CASSNEFPGSYEQYF.

The chain links TRBV5-1 to TRBJ2-2, with D possibly being TRBD1 (6 bases). The CDR3 length is 14 residues. V was clipped by 2 bases and J by 3 bases, with 8 bases between them. Germline V lookup: CDR1 SGHRS, CDR2 YFSETQ. CDR3 region: CASSFRTDTGELFF. In DNA form, the CDR3 reads TGCGCCAGCAGCTTTCGGACAGACACCGGGGAGCTGTTTTTT.

V is TRBV28 and J is TRBJ2-3; TRBD1 agrees at 8 bases. In germline, CDR1 is MDHEN, CDR2 SYDVKM. The V gene end was trimmed by 5 bases and the J gene end by 5 bases; junction bases not matched to a gene: 9. There are 15 residues in the CDR3. The CDR3 coding sequence is TGTGCCAGCAGTACCCAGGCAGGGGGCGTAGATACGCAGTATTTT. The encoded protein is CASSTQAGGVDTQYF.